The 27 T cell receptor beta chains listed next were all sequenced from one sample in a study of blood T cell repertoires in COVID-19. The data were produced by immunoSEQ multiplex PCR, yet TCRdb's version contains in-frame clones alone and is incomplete. The repertoire holds around 250,000 clones, around 89% seen once, with over 4% in the top ten. The sequenced material came from PBMCs or T cells enriched from blood (not recorded which). The receptors were sampled from a woman in her twenties or thirties who had recovered from COVID-19.

With respect to this clone: At the DNA level, this CDR3 is encoded by other sequences in the same sample as well. V usage is TRBV4-3 and J usage is TRBJ2-1; 7 bases match TRBD2. The length of the CDR3 is 16 residues. The germline V gene has CDR1 LGHNA and CDR2 YSLEER. V lost 0 bases, J lost 3 bases, and 5 bases stayed unmatched. The DNA for the CDR3 is TGCGCCAGCAGCCAAGACCGCGGGAGAAGCTACAATGAGCAGTTCTTC. It is translated as CASSQDRGRSYNEQFF.

The CDR3 bases are TGTGCCAGCAGTTTTTATGACAGGGGGCTGAGTGGCTACACCTTC. Translating gives CASSFYDRGLSGYTF. The chain has TRBV28 and TRBJ1-2, with 10 nucleotides matching TRBD1. The V segment lost 3 bases and the J segment 7 bases; nucleotides outside the gene matches: 8. CDR1 MDHEN and CDR2 SYDVKM come from the germline V gene. This CDR3 is 15 amino acids long.

The chain is built from TRBV15 and TRBJ1-5; no clear D. In germline, CDR1 is LNHNV, CDR2 YYDKDF (reference sequence). CDR3 length: 14 amino acids. Trimming left V 3 bases short and J 7 bases short, with 13 bases between. CDR3: CATSRNLGGQPQHF. For the CDR3, the DNA is TGTGCCACCAGCAGGAACCTTGGAGGCCAGCCCCAGCATTTT.

The chain employs TRBV27 and TRBJ2-1; D may be TRBD1 (6 bases). The CDR3 is 13 residues long. The ends were cut back, 5 bases at V and 3 bases at J, with 8 bases in the middle. CDR1 is MNHEY, CDR2 SMNVEV, per germline (reference sequence). CDR3 nucleotides: TGTGCCAGCAGTACAGGGTTCTACAATGAGCAGTTCTTC. Translated: CASSTGFYNEQFF.

The V call is TRBV7-9, the J call TRBJ1-4, with TRBD1 matching over 8 bases. The CDR3 is 14 amino acids. From germline, CDR1 is SEHNR and CDR2 FQNEAQ (reference sequence). Unmatched junction bases numbered 7, after V lost 5 bases and J lost 8 bases. DNA for the CDR3: TGTGCCAGCAGCCCTGGACAGGGAGGGGAAAAACTGTTTTTT. As protein: CASSPGQGGEKLFF.

The rearrangement uses TRBV5-6 and TRBJ2-7, with D uncertain. V was pared by 4 bases and J by 3 bases, with 5 bases between. The CDR3 runs 11 residues. Germline V gives CDR1 SGHDT, CDR2 YYEEEE. CDR3 protein: CASSNYYEQYF. Here the CDR3 DNA reads TGTGCCAGCAGCAACTACTACGAGCAGTACTTC. Full variable domain (outside the CDR3, taken from reference TRBV5-6 and TRBJ2-7): DAGVTQSPTHLIKTRGQQVTLRCSPKSGHDTVSWYQQALGQGPQFIFQYYEEEERQRGNFPDRFSGHQFPNYSSELNVNALLLGDSALYLCASSNYYEQYFGPGTRLTVT.

The genes are TRBV3-1 (or the pseudogene TRBV3-2) and TRBJ1-5; 7 bases agree with TRBD1. Germline assignment: CDR1 LGHDT and CDR2 YNNKEL (reference sequence). The V gene end was trimmed by 5 bases and the J gene end by 4 bases; junction bases not matched to a gene: 8. The CDR3 is made up of 15 amino acids. As DNA, the CDR3 is TGTGCCAGCAGCAACACGGACAGGCAGAATCAGCCCCAGCATTTT. Translation: CASSNTDRQNQPQHF.

The chain uses TRBV4-3 and TRBJ1-3, with 10 bases matching TRBD1. V lost 4 bases to trimming and J lost 2 bases; unmatched junction nucleotides: 11. From germline, CDR1 is LGHNA and CDR2 YSLEER. This CDR3 has 18 amino acids. The CDR3 sequence: CASSRASGTGVTGNTIYF. CDR3 nucleotides: TGCGCCAGCAGCCGAGCCTCCGGGACAGGGGTAACTGGAAACACCATATATTTT.

The chain recombines TRBV28 with TRBJ1-1, with D possibly matching TRBD1 (6 bases). V gave up 10 bases and J gave up 1 base, with 22 bases separating them. This CDR3 spans 16 amino acids. CDR1 and CDR2 from the germline V gene are MDHEN and SYDVKM. The CDR3 nucleotides are TGTGCCACTGGGGCAGGTTTCGCGACAGGGAACACTGAAGCTTTCTTT. Translation gives CATGAGFATGNTEAFF. Filled out from reference TRBV28 and TRBJ1-1, the complete variable domain reads DVKVTQSSRYLVKRTGEKVFLECVQDMDHENMFWYRQDPGLGLRLIYFSYDVKMKEKGDIPEGYSVSREKKERFSLILESASTNQTSMYLCATGAGFATGNTEAFFGQGTRLTVV.

The rearrangement uses TRBV5-5 and TRBJ1-1, with no clear D. Germline V gene lookup returns CDR1 SGHKS and CDR2 YYEKEE (reference sequence). Trimming took 4 bases from V and 4 from J, leaving 11 bases between them. CDR3 length: 13 amino acids. The CDR3 loop is CASSGGPSTEAFF. CDR3 DNA sequence: TGTGCCAGCAGCGGAGGACCGTCCACTGAAGCTTTCTTT.

The chain couples TRBV29-1 to TRBJ2-1; D perhaps matches TRBD2 (6 bases). Trimming pared 4 bases from V and 3 bases from J, leaving 16 bases between. CDR1 and CDR2 from the germline V gene are SQVTM and ANQGSEA. The CDR3 contains 15 residues. DNA of the CDR3: TGCAGCGTTGGCGGCCGGGGGTTCTACTACAATGAGCAGTTCTTC. Residues: CSVGGRGFYYNEQFF.

The V gene is TRBV4-2, the J gene TRBJ2-1, with TRBD2 identical over 8 bases. The CDR3 runs to 17 residues. The ends lost 4 bases at V and 0 bases at J; junction bases unmatched: 8. Looked up from germline, CDR1 is LGHNA and CDR2 is YNFKEQ. The CDR3 region is CASSRWERGSSYNEQFF. DNA of the CDR3: TGTGCCAGCAGCCGCTGGGAGCGGGGGAGCTCCTACAATGAGCAGTTCTTC.

This chain joins TRBV2 and TRBJ1-6; D possibly corresponds to TRBD1 (5 bases). V dropped 8 bases and J dropped 6 bases, with 14 bases sitting between them. This CDR3 has 14 amino acids. CDR1 SNHLY and CDR2 FYNNEI come from the germline V gene. In DNA, the CDR3 is TGTGCCAGCTCGAAGGGGAACAGTAATTCACCCCTCCACTTT. It encodes CASSKGNSNSPLHF.

This clone was recorded only once. The chain combines TRBV5-1 with TRBJ2-1, with TRBD2 identical over 13 bases. Germline CDR1 reads SGHRS; CDR2 reads YFSETQ. This CDR3 is 14 amino acids long. The ends lost 4 bases at V and 5 bases at J; junction bases unmatched: 0. CDR3 in DNA: TGCGCCAGCAGCGGGACTAGCGGGAACAATGAGCAGTTCTTC. Protein: CASSGTSGNNEQFF.

The gene calls are TRBV9 and TRBJ2-2; 11 nucleotides agree with TRBD1. Germline V gene lookup returns CDR1 SGDLS and CDR2 YYNGEE. Trimming removed 1 base from V and 4 bases from J; junction bases left unmatched: 3. The CDR3 runs 16 residues. Here the CDR3 DNA reads TGTGCCAGCAGCGTAACGGGGACAGGGGGCACCGGGGAGCTGTTTTTT. Protein sequence: CASSVTGTGGTGELFF.

The chain couples TRBV7-6 to TRBJ2-1; 7 positions agree with TRBD2. This CDR3 contains 17 residues. Germline trimming cut 2 bases from V and 3 bases from J; bases unmatched to any gene: 10. Germline CDR1 and CDR2: SGHVS and FNYEAQ. The CDR3 nucleotides read TGTGCCAGCAGCTTAAATGTCCCAGCGGGAAACTACAATGAGCAGTTCTTC. Its protein product is CASSLNVPAGNYNEQFF.

The rearrangement uses TRBV11-2 and TRBJ2-1; D is possibly TRBD2 (7 bases). CDR3 size: 15 residues. The ends were cut back, 3 bases at V and 8 bases at J, with 17 bases in the middle. Germline V gives CDR1 SGHAT, CDR2 FQNNGV. The CDR3 region is CASSFRRGRQDEQFF. The CDR3 coding sequence is TGTGCCAGCAGCTTTCGCCGCGGGAGACAGGATGAGCAGTTCTTC.

This chain joins TRBV7-3 and TRBJ2-2, with 8 bases that match TRBD1. Looked up from germline, CDR1 is SGHTA and CDR2 is FQGTGA. The CDR3 loop spans 20 amino acids. Trimming removed 2 bases from V and 2 bases from J; junction bases left unmatched: 16. CDR3 in amino acids: CASSLYVGVYRGNNTGELFF. In DNA form, the CDR3 reads TGTGCCAGCAGCTTATACGTGGGGGTCTACAGGGGGAACAACACCGGGGAGCTGTTTTTT.

The chain recombines TRBV25-1 with TRBJ2-3, with TRBD1 matching over 10 bases. Germline V gene sequence: CDR1 MGHDK, CDR2 SYGVNS. V lost 3 bases to trimming and J lost 4 bases; unmatched junction nucleotides: 7. The CDR3 runs to 16 residues. CDR3: CASSEYGTGVPDTQYF. The CDR3 DNA follows: TGTGCCAGCAGTGAGTACGGGACAGGGGTCCCAGATACGCAGTATTTT.

This chain uses TRBV6-5 with TRBJ1-2; D remains unclear. The CDR3 runs 13 residues. Per germline, CDR1 MNHEY and CDR2 SVGAGI. Deletions cut 6 bases from V and 5 bases from J, with 13 bases between. The CDR3 here is CASSSLGVYGYTF. Here the CDR3 DNA reads TGTGCCAGCAGCTCTCTAGGCGTATATGGCTACACCTTC.

The chain couples TRBV5-6 to TRBJ2-1, with 8 bases fitting TRBD2. Germline V gives CDR1 SGHDT, CDR2 YYEEEE. V shed 0 bases, J shed 3 bases, and the junction held 8 bases outside the gene matches. The CDR3 runs to 17 residues. The CDR3 coding sequence is TGTGCCAGCAGCTTGGCGGGCAGCGGGAGTTTCTACAATGAGCAGTTCTTC. Translation: CASSLAGSGSFYNEQFF.

The chain has TRBV18 and TRBJ1-6; D gene uncertain. Trimming took off 8 bases at V and 5 bases at J, with 10 bases between the two ends. Per the germline V gene, CDR1 is KGHSH and CDR2 is LQKENI. CDR3 length equals 13 residues. The CDR3 DNA reads as TGTGCCAGCGATCACGGGGATAATTCACCCCTCCACTTT. Protein sequence: CASDHGDNSPLHF.

The chain employs TRBV30 and TRBJ1-1; no reliable D call. The CDR3 runs 12 residues. From germline, CDR1 is GTSNPN and CDR2 SVGIG (reference sequence). The germline V and J ends were trimmed by 2 bases and 8 bases, with 12 bases remaining between them. CDR3 amino acids: CAWSPDTTEAFF. The CDR3 region has the DNA TGTGCCTGGAGTCCTGACACCACCGAAGCTTTCTTT.

The chain employs TRBV5-1 and TRBJ2-1; 15 positions agree with TRBD2. Germline V gene data show CDR1 as SGHRS and CDR2 as YFSETQ. Trimming removed 7 bases from V and 5 bases from J; junction bases left unmatched: 19. This CDR3 region has 20 residues. The CDR3 coding sequence is TGCGCCAGCGGAGGGAGAGGACTAGCGGGAGGGTTAACTACTAACAATGAGCAGTTCTTC. Translated, it gives CASGGRGLAGGLTTNNEQFF.

The chain recombines TRBV5-4 with TRBJ2-2; D perhaps matches TRBD2 (5 bases). The CDR3 is 15 residues long. V lost 0 bases and J 4 bases, leaving 10 bases between the germline ends. Germline CDR1 is SGHNT and CDR2 is YYREEE (reference sequence). CDR3 residues: CASSLGGSPTGELFF. The CDR3 bases are TGTGCCAGCAGCTTGGGAGGGAGTCCCACCGGGGAGCTGTTTTTT.

CDR3 loop: CASSLGGGAYAGELFF. Here the CDR3 DNA reads TGTGCCAGCAGCTTAGGAGGGGGCGCGTATGCCGGGGAGCTGTTTTTT. V gene TRBV11-2 combines with J gene TRBJ2-2; 7 bases agree with TRBD1. From germline, CDR1 is SGHAT and CDR2 FQNNGV. The junction had 8 bases not matched to a gene; V was cut back by 1 base and J by 6 bases. The CDR3 totals 16 residues.

This sequence joins TRBV11-3 and TRBJ2-1; TRBD2 matches at 10 bases. V dropped 7 bases and J dropped 3; count of bases not matched to a gene: 6. Germline lookup yields CDR1 SGHNT and CDR2 YENEEA. This CDR3 spans 15 amino acids. Here the CDR3 DNA reads TGTGCCAGCAAGTCTAGCGGGAGCAACTACAATGAGCAGTTCTTC. Encoded protein: CASKSSGSNYNEQFF.